This entry features one T cell receptor (beta chain) sequence. This entry comes from a study of blood T cell repertoires in COVID-19. Study details: Samples representing acute and convalescent COVID-19 were sourced from the United States, Italy and Spain. The analysed material was cDNA or gDNA that came from T cells, B-cell-depleted T cells, or PBMCs.

Study processing details: Amplifying reference gene primers gave estimates of nucleated cell counts. Some clones are missing from TCRdb's copy, which holds only in-frame ones; the method was immunoSEQ multiplex PCR. That table is the source of V, J and clone size, and D and trimming were worked out from the DNA. Found here are approximately 85,000 clones, 90% of them singletons; the top ten hold under 1.1%. Germline lookup yields CDR1 SGHAT and CDR2 FQNNGV. The CDR3 sequence is 15 residues long. V shed 5 bases, J shed 5 bases, and the junction held 8 bases outside the gene matches. Material for sequencing was peripheral blood. The TCR originated in a woman aged 50 to 60 in a cohort sampled during active COVID-19. This chain connects TRBV11-2 to TRBJ2-5; TRBD2 matches at 10 bases. CDR3 in DNA: TGTGCCAGCAGCAGGCTAGCGGGAGTTAGGGAGACCCAGTACTTC. Its translation is CASSRLAGVRETQYF.